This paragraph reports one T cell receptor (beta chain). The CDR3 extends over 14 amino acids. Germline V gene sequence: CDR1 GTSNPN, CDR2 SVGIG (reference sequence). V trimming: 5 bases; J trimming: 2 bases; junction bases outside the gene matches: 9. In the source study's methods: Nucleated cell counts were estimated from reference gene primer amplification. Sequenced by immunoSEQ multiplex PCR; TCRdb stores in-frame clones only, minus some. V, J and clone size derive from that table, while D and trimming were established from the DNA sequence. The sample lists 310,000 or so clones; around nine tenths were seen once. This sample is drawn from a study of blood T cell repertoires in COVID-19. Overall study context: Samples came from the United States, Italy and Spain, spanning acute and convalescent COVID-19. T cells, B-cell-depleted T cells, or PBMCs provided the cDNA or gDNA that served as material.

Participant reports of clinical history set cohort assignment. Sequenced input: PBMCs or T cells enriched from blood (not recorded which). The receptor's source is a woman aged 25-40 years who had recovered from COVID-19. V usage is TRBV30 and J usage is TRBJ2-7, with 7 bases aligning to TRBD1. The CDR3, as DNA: TGTGCCTGGCGAAACCGGGACAGAGCCTACGAGCAGTACTTC. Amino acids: CAWRNRDRAYEQYF.